Each of the 30 T cell receptor beta chains below was sequenced from the same sample in a study of blood T cell repertoires in COVID-19. Clones were sequenced by immunoSEQ multiplex PCR, and TCRdb holds only the in-frame ones, with some missing. The sample lists tens of thousands of clones, 86% occurring once. The specimen was peripheral blood. These receptors originate from a man aged 70-80 years with active or convalescent COVID-19.

This chain joins TRBV2 and TRBJ1-5; no firm D call. The germline V and J ends were trimmed by 3 bases and 4 bases, with 7 bases remaining between them. The CDR3 runs 13 residues. Germline assignment: CDR1 SNHLY and CDR2 FYNNEI. CDR3 nucleotides: TGTGCCAGCAGTGAGTCGGGGAATCAGCCCCAGCATTTT. Translated: CASSESGNQPQHF. The variable domain in full, with the rest retrieved from reference TRBV2 and TRBJ1-5, is EPEVTQTPSHQVTQMGQEVILRCVPISNHLYFYWYRQILGQKVEFLVSFYNNEISEKSEIFDDQFSVERPDGSNFTLKIRSTKLEDSAMYFCASSESGNQPQHFGDGTRLSIL.

The chain recombines TRBV5-1 with TRBJ2-7, with D maybe TRBD1 (8 bases). V dropped 0 bases and J dropped 2 bases, with 12 bases sitting between them. Germline values: CDR1 SGHRS, CDR2 YFSETQ. The CDR3 extends over 15 amino acids. The CDR3 is CASSLEQGGTYEQYF. Here the CDR3 DNA reads TGCGCCAGCAGCTTGGAACAGGGGGGGACCTACGAGCAGTACTTC.

This chain connects TRBV28 to TRBJ2-5; 10 positions agree with TRBD2. The CDR3 sequence is 17 residues long. Trimming cost V 5 bases and J 5 bases; bases outside gene matches: 14. CDR1 and CDR2 from the germline V gene are MDHEN and SYDVKM. CDR3 nucleotides: TGTGCCAGCAGTCCCCTAGCGGGAGTCGGTCGGTGGGAGACCCAGTACTTC. It codes for CASSPLAGVGRWETQYF.

The chain uses TRBV5-6 and TRBJ1-2; possible D gene TRBD1, 5 bases. Germline V CDR1 and CDR2: SGHDT, YYEEEE. Trimming left V 4 bases short and J 8 bases short, with 15 bases between. This CDR3 spans 13 amino acids. The DNA for the CDR3 is TGTGCCAGCAGCCTGGCAGGGTTCTTCGGCTACACCTTC. Translation: CASSLAGFFGYTF.

The chain couples TRBV3-1 (or the pseudogene TRBV3-2) to TRBJ1-2; D gene ambiguous. Germline values: CDR1 LGHDT, CDR2 YNNKEL (reference sequence). The CDR3 covers 15 residues. V lost 4 bases, J lost 2 bases, and 14 bases lay in between. In DNA form, the CDR3 reads TGTGCCAGCAGCCGCCGGAATCGGCGGAACTATGGCTACACCTTC. This encodes CASSRRNRRNYGYTF.

The chain combines TRBV10-3 with TRBJ2-2, with 9 bases fitting TRBD2. Per germline, CDR1 ENHRY and CDR2 SYGVKD. The CDR3 extends over 15 amino acids. J gave up 3 bases and V 6 bases, and 5 bases lay outside the gene matches. DNA for the CDR3: TGTGCCATCAGAGCGACTAGCGGAGACACCGGGGAGCTGTTTTTT. It encodes CAIRATSGDTGELFF.

The chain has TRBV5-4 and TRBJ1-6; 9 nucleotides line up with TRBD1. In germline, CDR1 is SGHNT, CDR2 YYREEE (reference sequence). CDR3 size: 14 residues. J gave up 9 bases and V 4 bases, and 5 bases lay outside the gene matches. Written as DNA, the CDR3 is TGTGCCAGCAGCACAACAGGGGGCTCTTCACCCCTCCACTTT. Translated: CASSTTGGSSPLHF.

This chain uses TRBV7-9 with TRBJ2-1; D is perhaps TRBD1 (6 bases). Between the trimmed V and J ends, which lost 5 bases and 7 bases, there was a span of 24 bases. Germline V lookup: CDR1 SEHNR, CDR2 FQNEAQ (reference sequence). CDR3 size: 17 residues. The CDR3 DNA follows: TGTGCCAGCAGCCTGTCGGTTGGCAGGGGAGTGGGGAATGAGCAGTTCTTC. Its protein is CASSLSVGRGVGNEQFF.

The V gene is TRBV2, the J gene TRBJ1-2; possible D gene TRBD1, 6 bases. This CDR3 region has 13 residues. V dropped 8 bases and J dropped 2 bases, with 12 bases sitting between them. Per the germline V gene, CDR1 is SNHLY and CDR2 is FYNNEI. The CDR3 loop reads CASRDTGNYGYTF. Written as DNA, the CDR3 is TGTGCCAGCCGGGACACAGGAAACTATGGCTACACCTTC. Variable domain in full (rest from reference TRBV2 and TRBJ1-2): EPEVTQTPSHQVTQMGQEVILRCVPISNHLYFYWYRQILGQKVEFLVSFYNNEISEKSEIFDDQFSVERPDGSNFTLKIRSTKLEDSAMYFCASRDTGNYGYTFGSGTRLTVV.

This chain uses TRBV12-3 or TRBV12-4 with TRBJ1-2; D is unclear. V lost 10 bases, J lost 8 bases, and 20 bases lay in between. This CDR3 region has 13 residues. The CDR3 sequence: CATSYTVARGYTF. The CDR3 DNA reads as TGTGCCACCTCTTACACGGTCGCCAGGGGCTACACCTTC.

The chain combines TRBV28 with TRBJ1-4; D is unclear. CDR1 is MDHEN, CDR2 SYDVKM, per germline. This CDR3 has 13 amino acids. Trimming took off 3 bases at V and 7 bases at J, with 9 bases between the two ends. The CDR3: CASSLPPREKLFF. The DNA of the CDR3 is TGTGCCAGCAGTTTGCCACCGCGTGAAAAACTGTTTTTT.

The rearrangement links TRBV28 to TRBJ2-1, with 10 bases matching TRBD2. The CDR3 consists of 16 residues. The trim removed 6 bases at V and 0 bases at J, leaving 5 bases unmatched. Germline V gene sequence: CDR1 MDHEN, CDR2 SYDVKM. This chain's CDR3 is CASRTSGMSSYNEQFF. CDR3 bases: TGTGCCAGCAGAACTAGCGGGATGAGCTCCTACAATGAGCAGTTCTTC.

In regard to this clone: At one of its ends the junction is not consistent with the germline gene, which may arise from a read error. This sequence joins TRBV19 and TRBJ2-1; 11 bases align to TRBD2. The CDR3 is 15 amino acids. The germline V gene encodes CDR1 LNHDA and CDR2 SQIVND (reference sequence). This CDR3 reads CASNIAGGPYNEQFF. The CDR3 DNA reads TGTGCCAGTAATATAGCGGGAGGGCCCTACAATGAGCAGTTCTTC.

This sequence joins TRBV15 and TRBJ2-3; no clear D. Per germline, CDR1 LNHNV and CDR2 YYDKDF (reference sequence). The CDR3 sequence is 15 residues long. V gave up 0 bases and J gave up 2 bases, with 9 bases separating them. CDR3 sequence reads: CATSRERQHTDTQYF. As DNA, the CDR3 is TGTGCCACCAGCAGAGAGAGGCAGCACACAGATACGCAGTATTTT.

The chain joins TRBV28 to TRBJ1-4; 10 nucleotides match TRBD1. The germline V gene has CDR1 MDHEN and CDR2 SYDVKM. This CDR3 has 15 residues. V lost 5 bases, J lost 8 bases, and 8 bases stayed unmatched. CDR3 sequence: CASSRQGAGEEKLFF. CDR3 coding DNA: TGTGCCAGCAGTCGACAGGGGGCAGGAGAAGAAAAACTGTTTTTT.

The chain has TRBV3-1 (or the pseudogene TRBV3-2) and TRBJ2-1, with no clear D. The CDR3 contains 13 residues. Germline V gives CDR1 LGHDT, CDR2 YNNKEL (reference sequence). Trimming shortened V by 4 bases and J by 6 bases, and 10 bases separated the two germline ends. CDR3 sequence: CASSLKSANEQFF. The CDR3 coding sequence is TGTGCCAGCAGCCTTAAAAGCGCCAATGAGCAGTTCTTC.

The chain combines TRBV19 with TRBJ1-4; D possibly corresponds to TRBD1 (5 bases). The CDR3 consists of 18 residues. V was trimmed by 1 base and J by 0 bases, leaving 15 bases between them. Germline-derived CDR1 and CDR2 are LNHDA and SQIVND (reference sequence). The chain's CDR3 is CASSIGPQGGATNEKLFF. DNA of the CDR3: TGTGCCAGTAGTATAGGGCCGCAGGGAGGGGCAACTAATGAAAAACTGTTTTTT.

J is TRBJ1-1 and V is TRBV7-2; a weak D match, TRBD1 (5 bases). The CDR3 is 15 amino acids. The germline V and J ends were trimmed by 1 base and 5 bases, with 14 bases remaining between them. From germline, CDR1 is SGHTA and CDR2 FQGNSA. The CDR3 spells CASSLVVRGKTEAFF. The CDR3 DNA reads as TGTGCCAGCAGCTTAGTTGTTCGGGGGAAGACTGAAGCTTTCTTT.

The chain carries TRBV28 and TRBJ1-2; D ambiguous. This CDR3 has 14 amino acids. Per the germline V gene, CDR1 is MDHEN and CDR2 is SYDVKM. V lost 8 bases and J lost 2, with 15 bases in between. CDR3 sequence: CASLSGRRNYGYTF. CDR3 DNA sequence: TGTGCCAGCCTCTCAGGCAGAAGAAACTATGGCTACACCTTC.

V usage is TRBV19 and J usage is TRBJ1-1; weak D call: TRBD1 (5 bases). V lost 6 bases, J lost 0 bases, and 17 bases lay in between. The CDR3 has 16 residues. Germline V CDR1 and CDR2: LNHDA, SQIVND (reference sequence). CDR3 loop: CASSPRAGLLNTEAFF. CDR3 nucleotides: TGTGCCAGTAGCCCAAGGGCAGGGCTGTTGAACACTGAAGCTTTCTTT. Using reference TRBV19 and TRBJ1-1 for the parts outside the CDR3, the full variable domain is DGGITQSPKYLFRKEGQNVTLSCEQNLNHDAMYWYRQDPGQGLRLIYYSQIVNDFQKGDIAEGYSVSREKKESFPLTVTSAQKNPTAFYLCASSPRAGLLNTEAFFGQGTRLTVV.

This clone was observed a handful of times. The gene calls are TRBV18 and TRBJ2-1, with a weak D call TRBD2 (6 bases). This CDR3 comprises 13 residues. Germline lookup yields CDR1 KGHSH and CDR2 LQKENI. The V end was cut by 0 bases, the J end by 8 bases, with 8 bases between. CDR3 loop: CASSPPSSDEQFF. The CDR3 bases are TGTGCCAGCTCACCACCGTCTAGCGATGAGCAGTTCTTC.

The V and J genes are TRBV28 and TRBJ1-2; 7 bases are a match to TRBD1. The CDR3 totals 16 residues. The J segment lost 4 bases and the V segment lost 7 bases, leaving 15 bases of the junction unmatched. CDR1 MDHEN and CDR2 SYDVKM come from the germline V gene. The CDR3 sequence is CASTQGSGQYLYGYTF. CDR3 DNA: TGTGCCAGCACCCAAGGGTCGGGACAGTACCTCTATGGCTACACCTTC.

V gene TRBV2 combines with J gene TRBJ2-7, with 8 bases lining up with TRBD1. V lost 5 bases, J lost 7 bases, and 16 bases stayed unmatched. Germline V CDR1 and CDR2: SNHLY, FYNNEI. CDR3 length: 16 residues. Here the CDR3 DNA reads TGTGCCAGCAGTTACGGACAGGTGGGGACAGGCGGAGAGCAGTACTTC. Translation: CASSYGQVGTGGEQYF. The full variable domain, with the rest looked up from reference TRBV2 and TRBJ2-7, is EPEVTQTPSHQVTQMGQEVILRCVPISNHLYFYWYRQILGQKVEFLVSFYNNEISEKSEIFDDQFSVERPDGSNFTLKIRSTKLEDSAMYFCASSYGQVGTGGEQYFGPGTRLTVT.

This chain joins TRBV9 and TRBJ2-7, with 9 bases fitting TRBD1. The CDR3 runs 14 residues. From germline, CDR1 is SGDLS and CDR2 YYNGEE. After removal of 4 bases from V and 7 bases from J, the junction contained 9 bases not matched to a gene. The CDR3 nucleotides are TGTGCCAGCAGCCCACAGGGGGCGCCGGGGGAGCAGTACTTC. The encoded protein is CASSPQGAPGEQYF.

The rearrangement uses TRBV5-1 and TRBJ1-2; D is uncertain. The CDR3 has 15 residues. Germline-derived CDR1 and CDR2 are SGHRS and YFSETQ. V lost 0 bases, J lost 2 bases, and 11 bases lay in between. The CDR3: CASSLGESGNYGYTF. CDR3 nucleotide sequence: TGCGCCAGCAGCTTGGGGGAATCGGGAAACTATGGCTACACCTTC.

This clone was counted at least ten times. This chain uses TRBV27 with TRBJ2-5; D gene uncertain. Germline loops: CDR1 MNHEY, CDR2 SMNVEV (reference sequence). V lost 2 bases and J lost 4, with 14 bases in between. CDR3 length: 15 amino acids. The CDR3 reads CASSLVPGLSETQYF. The CDR3 DNA follows: TGTGCCAGCAGTTTAGTTCCAGGTTTGTCAGAGACCCAGTACTTC.

The V gene is TRBV2, the J gene TRBJ1-2, with 7 bases lining up with TRBD1. There are 15 residues in the CDR3. The trim removed 4 bases at V and 2 bases at J, leaving 7 bases unmatched. Germline V gives CDR1 SNHLY, CDR2 FYNNEI. The CDR3 spells CASSVPGQQNYGYTF. CDR3 DNA: TGTGCCAGCAGTGTACCGGGACAGCAAAACTATGGCTACACCTTC.

This chain connects TRBV5-1 to TRBJ2-1; D call uncertain. The CDR3 contains 12 residues. V dropped 2 bases and J dropped 4 bases, with 4 bases sitting between them. Germline V gives CDR1 SGHRS, CDR2 YFSETQ. The CDR3 spells CASSLQYNEQFF. CDR3 coding DNA: TGCGCCAGCAGCTTACAATACAATGAGCAGTTCTTC.

The chain links TRBV19 to TRBJ1-1; 7 bases match TRBD1. J was trimmed by 10 bases and V by 4 bases; bases with no gene match: 12. The CDR3 has 14 residues. Per the germline V gene, CDR1 is LNHDA and CDR2 is SQIVND (reference sequence). This CDR3 reads CASSKNRGDGAAFF. CDR3 coding DNA: TGTGCCAGTAGTAAAAACAGGGGCGACGGAGCAGCTTTCTTT.

The J gene is TRBJ2-3, the V gene TRBV28; 11 bases fit TRBD1. The CDR3 loop spans 15 amino acids. Trimming removed 4 bases from V and 4 bases from J; junction bases left unmatched: 4. CDR1 and CDR2 from the germline V gene are MDHEN and SYDVKM. In DNA, the CDR3 is TGTGCCAGCAGTTCGTGGGGACAGGGGGCAGATACGCAGTATTTT. Protein sequence: CASSSWGQGADTQYF.